This TCR beta chain was recorded in a study of T cells in Graves' hyperthyroidism and ophthalmopathy. Study findings and constraints: Median prediction lead before ophthalmopathy onset was 6.5 months with the model.

The CDR3 sequence is 16 residues long. Trimming shortened V by 4 bases and J by 0 bases, and 14 bases separated the two germline ends. Per germline, CDR1 LGHDT and CDR2 YNNKEL (reference sequence). RNA transcripts gave rise to amplified TCR beta CDR3 regions. The HTBI set primed first-round TCR CDR3 RT-PCR. One entry per CDR3 protein results from TCRdb running MiXCR on the multiplex PCR reads. The sample includes about 300,000 distinct CDR3 sequences, approximately 18% of them seen just once. This clonotype was picked up many times. What it binds is not known. This sequence joins TRBV3-1 and TRBJ2-3, with D perhaps TRBD2 (5 bases). This receptor was taken from a man aged 50 or older with Graves' ophthalmopathy. The sequenced sample was blood. For the CDR3, the DNA is TGTGCCAGCAGCCCTGCGGGCGGGTTGAGCACAGATACGCAGTATTTT. It specifies CASSPAGGLSTDTQYF.